The 20 T cell receptor beta chains listed next were all sequenced from one sample in a study of control samples from healthy donors and cancer patients. Sequencing used immunoSEQ multiplex PCR; TCRdb keeps in-frame clones, though not all of them. Counted here are some 98,000 clones, 65% to 85% occurring once; the ten biggest clones make up about 36%. The sequencing sample was made of PBMCs. The origin of the receptors is an older man with lung cancer.

The rearrangement uses TRBV24-1 and TRBJ2-3, with 8 bases aligning to TRBD2. The CDR3 is 16 residues long. Unmatched junction bases numbered 8, after V lost 4 bases and J lost 3 bases. Germline values: CDR1 KGHDR, CDR2 SFDVKD. CDR3 coding DNA: TGTGCCACCAGTGACCTGGGGAGCGGGGGAACAGATACGCAGTATTTT. Translating it yields CATSDLGSGGTDTQYF.

This chain uses TRBV6-5 with TRBJ1-2; D ambiguous. Germline V gene sequence: CDR1 MNHEY, CDR2 SVGAGI. The CDR3 has 16 residues. V was shortened by 4 bases and J by 0 bases, with 15 bases between the two germline ends. CDR3 sequence (DNA): TGTGCCAGCAGTTCAATGTCCAGGCTCACTAACTATGGCTACACCTTC. Amino acid sequence: CASSSMSRLTNYGYTF.

This clone has just one count. The V and J genes are TRBV24-1 and TRBJ2-7, with D maybe TRBD1 (6 bases). Germline lookup yields CDR1 KGHDR and CDR2 SFDVKD. Trimming left V 4 bases short and J 3 bases short, with 15 bases between. The CDR3 is made up of 15 amino acids. CDR3 residues: CATSDPLRGNYEQYF. In DNA form, the CDR3 reads TGTGCCACCAGTGACCCGCTCAGGGGAAACTACGAGCAGTACTTC.

This chain joins TRBV6-5 and TRBJ1-2; 7 nucleotides line up with TRBD1. V lost 5 bases to trimming and J lost 5 bases; unmatched junction nucleotides: 11. The CDR3 has 15 residues. The germline V gene encodes CDR1 MNHEY and CDR2 SVGAGI. The CDR3 coding sequence is TGTGCCAGCAGTAATAGTGACAGGGTACGATATGGCTACACCTTC. Protein product: CASSNSDRVRYGYTF.

Here the CDR3 reads CASSRDGGYEKLFF. In DNA, the CDR3 is TGTGCCAGCAGCCGGGACGGGGGGTATGAAAAACTGTTTTTT. The chain couples TRBV9 to TRBJ1-4; D is possibly TRBD1 (5 bases). Germline V gene data show CDR1 as SGDLS and CDR2 as YYNGEE. The CDR3 is 14 amino acids. The V and J ends lost 4 bases and 6 bases respectively, with 13 bases between them.

This clone showed up just once. The V call is TRBV11-2, the J call TRBJ2-1, with 9 nucleotides matching TRBD2. With 1 base clipped from V and 9 bases from J, the junction kept 10 bases outside the gene matches. Germline V CDR1 and CDR2: SGHAT, FQNNGV. CDR3 length equals 16 residues. The CDR3 DNA follows: TGTGCCAGCAGCTTAGTCAGGACTAGCGTGCGTCCTGAGCAGTTCTTC. Translated: CASSLVRTSVRPEQFF.

The J gene is TRBJ1-4, the V gene TRBV6-7, with a weak D call TRBD1 (5 bases). TRBV6-7 is designated an ORF whose function remains uncertain. V lost 0 bases to trimming and J lost 3 bases, with 8 bases between them. This CDR3 region has 15 residues. Here the CDR3 reads CASSYSRGANEKLFF. The CDR3 nucleotides are TGTGCCAGCAGTTACTCGAGAGGGGCTAATGAAAAACTGTTTTTT.

CDR3 protein: CASSLGQGAREQFF. The CDR3, as DNA: TGTGCCAGCAGCTTAGGACAGGGGGCGCGGGAGCAGTTCTTC. This chain uses TRBV11-1 with TRBJ2-1; 10 bases fit TRBD1. Per the germline V gene, CDR1 is SGHAT and CDR2 is FQDESV (reference sequence). V shed 1 base, J shed 10 bases, and the junction held 4 bases outside the gene matches. The CDR3 is 14 residues long.

The chain is built from TRBV11-2 and TRBJ1-1, with D unresolved. This CDR3 has 15 amino acids. V was pared by 5 bases and J by 1 base, with 14 bases between. CDR1 SGHAT and CDR2 FQNNGV come from the germline V gene. The CDR3 loop reads CASSPMGRRNTEAFF. DNA for the CDR3: TGTGCCAGCAGCCCTATGGGCAGGCGGAACACTGAAGCTTTCTTT.

CDR3 residues: CASIPQGGSQPQHF. CDR3 coding DNA: TGTGCCAGCATCCCTCAGGGGGGCAGTCAGCCCCAGCATTTT. The chain links TRBV6-6 to TRBJ1-5; TRBD1 agrees at 7 bases. Germline loops: CDR1 MNHNY, CDR2 SVGAGI (reference sequence). The CDR3 is 14 residues long. V trimming: 7 bases; J trimming: 6 bases; junction bases outside the gene matches: 9.

The chain combines TRBV27 with TRBJ1-6; 7 positions agree with TRBD1. With 8 bases clipped from V and 0 bases from J, the junction kept 4 bases outside the gene matches. CDR3 length equals 15 residues. CDR1 is MNHEY and CDR2 is SMNVEV in the germline V gene (reference sequence). The CDR3 region has the DNA TGTGCCAGCGCTGGGACAGTCTCCTATAATTCACCCCTCCACTTT. This encodes CASAGTVSYNSPLHF.

The chain employs TRBV19 and TRBJ2-4; D may be TRBD2 (6 bases). This CDR3 has 13 amino acids. Trimming pared 10 bases from V and 4 bases from J, leaving 14 bases between. Germline V gives CDR1 LNHDA, CDR2 SQIVND (reference sequence). The DNA of the CDR3 is TGTGCCACCACGGGACTGGATAAAAACATTCAGTACTTC. It yields the protein CATTGLDKNIQYF.

The V call is TRBV21-1, the J call TRBJ1-2; TRBD1 is the table's D call and was not checked against the DNA. TRBV21-1 has pseudogene status. The CDR3 totals 15 residues. CDR3 loop: CASSRGWGPDYGYTF. The CDR3 region has the DNA TGTGCCAGCAGCAGGGGCTGGGGCCCTGACTATGGCTACACCTTC.

This clone has only one observation. The rearrangement uses TRBV3-1 (or the pseudogene TRBV3-2) and TRBJ1-3; D gene ambiguous. The CDR3 has 15 residues. V was pared by 5 bases and J by 3 bases, with 14 bases between. Germline CDR1 is LGHDT and CDR2 is YNNKEL (reference sequence). The CDR3 nucleotides read TGTGCCAGCAGCTTGGGGTCCCAAGGTGGAAACACCATATATTTT. This sequence encodes CASSLGSQGGNTIYF.

This clone was observed once. The CDR3 nucleotides read TGTGCCAGCAGCTCAACCGGGGAGCTGTTTTTT. Translation gives CASSSTGELFF. The rearrangement uses TRBV12-3 or TRBV12-4 and TRBJ2-2; no definite D call. CDR3 length: 11 amino acids. Trimming pared 6 bases from V and 5 bases from J, leaving 4 bases between.

This clone was seen once. V and J are TRBV23-1 and TRBJ2-1; D tentatively fits TRBD1 or TRBD2 (5 bases each). TRBV23-1 is an ORF; its function is uncertain. V gave up 3 bases and J gave up 0 bases, with 12 bases separating them. There are 16 residues in the CDR3. CDR3 sequence: CASSQSGPYSYNEQFF. CDR3 bases: TGCGCCAGCAGTCAGTCGGGGCCATACTCCTACAATGAGCAGTTCTTC.

This chain links TRBV10-3 with TRBJ1-2; 7 positions match TRBD1. CDR3 length: 14 residues. The J segment lost 4 bases and the V segment lost 0 bases, leaving 2 bases of the junction unmatched. The V gene's germline CDR1 is ENHRY and CDR2 SYGVKD. DNA for the CDR3: TGTGCCATCAGTGAGTCGGGACAGACCTATGGCTACACCTTC. It yields the protein CAISESGQTYGYTF.

The gene calls are TRBV2 and TRBJ2-6; D is uncertain. Trimming stripped 7 bases from V and 4 bases from J, with 8 bases between. CDR1 SNHLY and CDR2 FYNNEI come from the germline V gene. The CDR3 spans 13 residues. CDR3: CASMTQGANVLTF. The CDR3 DNA reads as TGTGCCAGCATGACACAAGGGGCCAACGTCCTGACTTTC.

The V gene is TRBV3-1 (or the pseudogene TRBV3-2), the J gene TRBJ2-2, with TRBD1 as a possible D gene (6 bases). Germline loops: CDR1 LGHDT, CDR2 YNNKEL (reference sequence). Trimming shortened V by 2 bases and J by 6 bases, and 22 bases separated the two germline ends. The CDR3 runs 18 residues. CDR3 amino acids: CASSQRATGPGKAGELFF. In nucleotides, the CDR3 is TGTGCCAGCAGCCAACGAGCGACAGGACCGGGAAAAGCCGGGGAGCTGTTTTTT.

V usage is TRBV5-8 and J usage is TRBJ1-5, with D possibly being TRBD1 (5 bases). The V end was cut by 3 bases, the J end by 4 bases, with 14 bases between. The CDR3 consists of 15 residues. CDR1 SGHTS and CDR2 YDEGEE come from the germline V gene. CDR3 coding DNA: TGTGCCAGCAGCTCCGGGACGGTACGGAATCAGCCCCAGCATTTT. This sequence encodes CASSSGTVRNQPQHF.